This entry features one T cell receptor (beta chain) sequence. The sample is drawn from a study of blood T cell repertoires in COVID-19. Study overall: Sources were T cells, B-cell-depleted T cells, or PBMCs; the material itself was cDNA or gDNA.

The protocol was immunoSEQ multiplex PCR, while the TCRdb copy is restricted to in-frame clones and leaves out a portion. The table includes roughly 71,000 clones, 86% detected once. This CDR3 has 17 amino acids. Trimming at V came to 5 bases and at J to 7 bases, leaving 12 bases not matched to a gene. Germline V CDR1 and CDR2: MDHEN, SYDVKM. This TCR was sampled from a man aged 30 to 45 with acute or convalescent COVID-19. Source material: peripheral blood. V usage is TRBV28 and J usage is TRBJ1-4; TRBD1 matches 11 bases. CDR3 coding DNA: TGTGCCAGCAGTCCCCTGGGACAGGGGGAGTCGAGTGAAAAACTGTTTTTT. Translated, it gives CASSPLGQGESSEKLFF.